This T cell receptor (beta chain) was profiled in a study of shared clonotypes between healthy human individuals. Study-wide findings and caveats: Estimated clonotype richness was generally higher in naive than memory subsets.

The CDR3 consists of 15 residues. Deletions cut 4 bases from V and 3 bases from J, with 10 bases between. Germline V gene data show CDR1 as SNHLY and CDR2 as FYNNEI. The authors ran the assay at deep level. Authors' processing steps: Filtering differed since immunoSEQ provided only junctions, with no quality scores. Here immunoSEQ multiplex PCR was the method, and the copy in TCRdb shows in-frame clones only, minus some. The DNA gave D and trimming, while V, J and clone size come from that table. Of some 2 million clones listed, 85% to 95% are singletons. Note on this clone: Its antigen is unidentified.

Sequencing input: naive CD4+ T cells sorted from blood. Subset indicated: CD45RA+ positively selected. The receptor's source is a man between 18 and 35 years old in good health. This sequence joins TRBV2 and TRBJ1-6, with no clear D. In DNA form, the CDR3 reads TGTGCCAGCAGTGTCGGGGTCGGCTATAATTCACCCCTCCACTTT. Encoded protein: CASSVGVGYNSPLHF.